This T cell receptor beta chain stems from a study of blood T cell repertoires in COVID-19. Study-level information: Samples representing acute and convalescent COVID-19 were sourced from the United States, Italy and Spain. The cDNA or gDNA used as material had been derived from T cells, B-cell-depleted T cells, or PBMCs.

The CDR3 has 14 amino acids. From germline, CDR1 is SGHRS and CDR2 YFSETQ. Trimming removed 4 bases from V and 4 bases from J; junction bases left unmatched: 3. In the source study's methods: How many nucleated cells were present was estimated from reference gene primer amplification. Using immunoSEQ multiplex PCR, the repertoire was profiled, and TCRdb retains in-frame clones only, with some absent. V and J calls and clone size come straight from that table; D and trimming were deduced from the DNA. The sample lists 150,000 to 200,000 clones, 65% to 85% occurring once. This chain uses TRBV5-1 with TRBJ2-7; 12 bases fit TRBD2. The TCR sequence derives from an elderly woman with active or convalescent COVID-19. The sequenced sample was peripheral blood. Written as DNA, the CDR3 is TGCGCCAGCAGCCCCGGGACTAGCGGGTACGAGCAGTACTTC. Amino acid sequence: CASSPGTSGYEQYF.